Listed below are T cell receptor beta chains from one sample, sequenced in a study of cytomegalovirus exposure and HLA in healthy donors. Produced via immunoSEQ multiplex PCR; TCRdb's table is partial and in-frame only. Here the sample spans 130,000 to 150,000 clones, about 79% being singletons. Sequences were obtained from PBMCs. These receptors were collected from a male donor in good health and CMV-seronegative. Both conserved end residues are part of each CDR3. D genes are given only for firm matches. Rows may omit the clone size; those that give it use once, few, many or a size class.

size	V	J	D	DNA	CDR3
-	TRBV14	TRBJ2-1	-	TGTGCCAGCAGCCAAGGCATCAAGGTCCTAGCAGGTGAGCAGTTCTTC	CASSQGIKVLAGEQFF
-	TRBV19	TRBJ2-7	TRBD2	TGTGCCAGTAGAGCGGGGACTAGCGGAAATCGCTACGAGCAGTACTTC	CASRAGTSGNRYEQYF
-	TRBV2	TRBJ2-3	-	TGTGCCAGCAGTGAAGGAGTAGCTAAAGATACGCAGTATTTT	CASSEGVAKDTQYF
-	TRBV11-2	TRBJ2-5	TRBD2	TGTGCCAGCAGCTTCCGGGGGGGGATCCAAGAGACCCAGTACTTC	CASSFRGGIQETQYF
-	TRBV15	TRBJ2-3	TRBD2	TGTGCCACCAGCAGAGATTACAGCGGGGGGGGTGGAGATACGCAGTATTTT	CATSRDYSGGGGDTQYF
few	TRBV6-1	TRBJ2-5	TRBD1	TGTGCGGGGGCAGGGGGCGAGGAGACCCAGTACTTC	CAGAGGEETQYF
-	TRBV30	TRBJ1-6	TRBD1	TGTGCCTGGATGGACAGGGGTTATTCACCCCTCCACTTT	CAWMDRGYSPLHF
few	TRBV28	TRBJ2-7	-	TGTGCCAGCAGCCCATCGGGACTTCGCGAGCAGTACTTC	CASSPSGLREQYF
-	TRBV7-6	TRBJ2-7	TRBD1	TGTGCCAGCAGCAATCCGGGACAGGGAAGTTCCTACGAGCAGTACTTC	CASSNPGQGSSYEQYF
-	TRBV27	TRBJ2-2	TRBD2	TGTGCCAGCAGTTTACCTGGACTAGCGGGGTCATTCACCGGGGAGCTGTTTTTT	CASSLPGLAGSFTGELFF
-	TRBV4-3	TRBJ2-7	TRBD1	TGCGCCAGCAGCCACGACAGGGTGAGCTCCTACGAGCAGTACTTC	CASSHDRVSSYEQYF
-	TRBV7-9	TRBJ2-7	TRBD1	TGTGCCAGCAGCAGTGGTGGGGACAGATTATACGAGCAGTACTTC	CASSSGGDRLYEQYF
-	TRBV9	TRBJ1-1	TRBD1	TGTGCCAGCAGCGTAGGGTCGACAGGGAAGCCCCAGAACACTGAAGCTTTCTTT	CASSVGSTGKPQNTEAFF
-	TRBV9	TRBJ2-5	TRBD1	TGTGCCAGCAGCGGCAACAGGGGTGGGCGGGAGACCCAGTACTTC	CASSGNRGGRETQYF
-	TRBV4-1	TRBJ1-2	TRBD1	TGCGCCAGCAGCCAAGGGACAGGGGGTGACTATGGCTACACCTTC	CASSQGTGGDYGYTF
once	TRBV4-2	TRBJ2-7	-	TGTGCCAGCAGCCATGGACGGGACACACAGACCTACGAGCAGTACTTC	CASSHGRDTQTYEQYF
medium-sized	TRBV10-3	TRBJ2-1	TRBD1	TGTGCCACCACAGGGGGTCCCTCGGGGAAGAATGAGCAGTTCTTC	CATTGGPSGKNEQFF
-	TRBV7-6	TRBJ2-2	-	TGTGCCAGCAGCTTAGCGGGGGGGACAGGCAACACCGGGGAGCTGTTTTTT	CASSLAGGTGNTGELFF
-	TRBV5-1	TRBJ2-7	TRBD1	TGCGCCAGCAGCTCGGGGACAGGGACCTACGAGCAGTACTTC	CASSSGTGTYEQYF
-	TRBV11-2	TRBJ2-7	-	TGTGCCAGCAGCTTAGCGGACGGCGGGATCTACGAGCAGTACTTC	CASSLADGGIYEQYF
-	TRBV11-2	TRBJ1-3	-	TGTGCCAGCAGCCCCCGGAGTCCGGAAGGCGTTGTCTCTGGAAACACCATATATTTT	CASSPRSPEGVVSGNTIYF
once	TRBV5-1	TRBJ1-3	-	TGCGCCAGCAGCTTAGGGGAGGCGGGAAACACCATATATTTT	CASSLGEAGNTIYF
-	TRBV6-4	TRBJ1-2	TRBD1	TGTGCCAGCAGTGACGGTGAACAGGGGGCGAATGGCTACACCTTC	CASSDGEQGANGYTF
-	TRBV11-2	TRBJ1-4	-	TGTGCCAGCAGCTTATTCGGGGAAAAACTGTTTTTT	CASSLFGEKLFF
-	TRBV18	TRBJ1-5	-	TGTGCCAGCTCAGTGACAGCTAGCAATCAGCCCCAGCATTTT	CASSVTASNQPQHF
-	TRBV14	TRBJ2-3	TRBD2	TGTGCCAGCAGCCAACCGGGAGGGAGGGCAGATACGCAGTATTTT	CASSQPGGRADTQYF
-	TRBV6-1	TRBJ2-5	TRBD2	TGTGCCAGCAGTACGCCCCGGGGGGGAGTCGAGACCCAGTACTTC	CASSTPRGGVETQYF
few	TRBV10-3	TRBJ1-1	-	TGTGCCATCAGGGGGCAGGTGGGGAACACTGAAGCTTTCTTT	CAIRGQVGNTEAFF
-	TRBV6-6	TRBJ1-1	-	TGTGCCAGCAGTTACTCGGAGGGCAGCGCTGAAGCTTTCTTT	CASSYSEGSAEAFF
-	TRBV14	TRBJ2-7	-	TGTGCCAGCAGCCAAGGGGCAGCTCCGGCCTACGAGCAGTACTTC	CASSQGAAPAYEQYF
few	TRBV7-2	TRBJ2-5	TRBD1	TGTGCCAGCAGCTTACTGGGACAGGGGTTGGGGGAGACCCAGTACTTC	CASSLLGQGLGETQYF
-	TRBV19	TRBJ2-7	-	TGTGCCAGTAGGGACAGGGCGGGGGCGGATTACGAGCAGTACTTC	CASRDRAGADYEQYF